This is a list of T cell receptor beta chains from one sample in a study of blood T cell repertoires in COVID-19. The protocol was immunoSEQ multiplex PCR, while the TCRdb copy is restricted to in-frame clones and leaves out a portion. The sample lists 180,000 or so clones, around 84% occurring once. Specimen: peripheral blood. Source of these receptors: a woman aged 80 or over with acute or convalescent COVID-19. Both conserved end residues are part of each CDR3. Each record gives: V gene, CDR3 length, CDR3 protein.

TRBV7-2 | 15 | CASSRTGDRGYEQYF
TRBV6-5 | 14 | CASRGQGRGYGYTF
TRBV28 | 14 | CASSSIQGDQPQHF
TRBV29-1 | 12 | CSVQGNNEKLFF
TRBV7-2 | 15 | CASSFSGTGTYEQYF
TRBV21-1 | 16 | CASNHPAGEKNSPLHF
TRBV5-6 | 16 | CASSLLSGTGLTGYTF
TRBV7-9 | 14 | CASSSSGSADTQYF
TRBV28 | 11 | CASSPRETQYF
TRBV7-3 | 15 | CASSLTLTGTYEQYF
TRBV7-9 | 16 | CASSTGTGGVFETQYF
TRBV9 | 16 | CASSVGRESYNSPLHF
TRBV10-3 | 16 | CAISASLAGGSHEQFF
TRBV5-1 | 15 | CASERGASSYNEQFF
TRBV29-1 | 14 | CSASRDSRPYEQYF
TRBV7-3 | 16 | CASSLAPKQGQGGYTF
TRBV28 | 15 | CASGGSTSGSFEQFF
TRBV10-3 | 17 | CAISESSSGTGGDEQFF
TRBV18 | 12 | CASSDLGGKLFF
TRBV27 | 15 | CASRRGTSAPIEQFF
TRBV7-9 | 15 | CASSRVTGNNYGYTF
TRBV10-3 | 15 | CAISVTSGTINEQFF
TRBV25-1 | 14 | CASSDRQMNQPQHF
TRBV11-1 | 14 | CASSSRATADTQYF
TRBV7-2 | 12 | CASSLARRGAFF
TRBV5-1 | 14 | CASGGLAGYNEQFF
TRBV5-5 | 19 | CASSIQTGLPESSYNEQFF